This paragraph reports one T cell receptor (beta chain). Its antigen is not known. This sample was included in a study of T cells in Graves' hyperthyroidism and ophthalmopathy. Researchers amplified the TCR beta CDR3 regions from RNA transcripts. TCR CDR3 regions were first amplified by RT-PCR with HTBI primers. TCRdb passed the multiplex PCR reads through MiXCR, listing each CDR3 protein once. Of fewer than 650,000 distinct CDR3 sequences in the sample, 35% to 50% were seen once. From germline, CDR1 is MNHNS and CDR2 SASEGT. The V end lost 2 bases, the J end lost 5 bases, and 15 bases lay between the germline ends. The CDR3 is made up of 16 amino acids. Study-wide results and limits: By a 13 V-J model, ophthalmopathy was set apart from stable hyperthyroidism.

The clonotype originates from an adult woman with Graves' disease, either hyperthyroidism or ophthalmopathy (not recorded which). Sequenced input: peripheral blood or thyroid tissue (not recorded which). This rearrangement joins TRBV6-1 to TRBJ1-4; no definite D call. The CDR3, as DNA: TGTGCCAGCAGTGAATTTAAGACGGTAATGAATGAAAAACTGTTTTTT. Its protein product is CASSEFKTVMNEKLFF.